Shown below are 28 T cell receptor beta chains from a single sample sequenced in a study of cytomegalovirus exposure and HLA in healthy donors. PCR employed 60 Vbeta and 13 Jbeta primers. Profiled with immunoSEQ multiplex PCR; TCRdb holds only in-frame clones, not every one. This sample yields about 120,000 clones, of which roughly four fifths are seen a single time; roughly 15% belongs to the top ten. Sequencing input: PBMCs. Every receptor here comes from a man aged 45-65 years in good health and CMV-seropositive.

The V gene is TRBV29-1, the J gene TRBJ2-7; D is unclear. The CDR3 is 11 amino acids. Germline CDR1 and CDR2: SQVTM and ANQGSEA. V lost 6 bases and J lost 3, with 9 bases in between. The CDR3 sequence is CSVGGIYEQYF. The CDR3 coding sequence is TGCAGCGTCGGCGGTATCTACGAGCAGTACTTC.

The chain joins TRBV4-3 to TRBJ2-3, with 10 nucleotides matching TRBD2. The V gene end was trimmed by 4 bases and the J gene end by 1 base; junction bases not matched to a gene: 5. Germline V gives CDR1 LGHNA, CDR2 YSLEER. The CDR3 totals 16 residues. The CDR3: CASSRSLAGGTDTQYF. The CDR3 DNA reads TGCGCCAGCAGCCGATCTCTAGCGGGGGGCACAGATACGCAGTATTTT.

CDR3 DNA sequence: TGCGCCAGCAGCTTGGCCAGTTCCCAAGAGACCCAGTACTTC. As protein: CASSLASSQETQYF. This chain links TRBV5-1 with TRBJ2-5; D call uncertain. This CDR3 has 14 residues. V lost 0 bases, J lost 1 base, and 7 bases lay in between. The V gene's germline CDR1 is SGHRS and CDR2 YFSETQ. Variable domain in full (rest from reference TRBV5-1 and TRBJ2-5): KAGVTQTPRYLIKTRGQQVTLSCSPISGHRSVSWYQQTPGQGLQFLFEYFSETQRNKGNFPGRFSGRQFSNSRSEMNVSTLELGDSALYLCASSLASSQETQYFGPGTRLLVL.

This chain uses TRBV4-1 with TRBJ1-1, with TRBD1 matching 7 bases. Germline assignment: CDR1 MGHRA and CDR2 YSYEKL. CDR3 length: 16 residues. Trimming took 5 bases from V and 1 from J; bases not matched to a gene: 10. The CDR3 is CASSATRGVRNTEAFF. DNA of the CDR3: TGCGCCAGCAGCGCCACCAGGGGGGTAAGGAACACTGAAGCTTTCTTT.

The CDR3 here is CASSPGTSGVVGTDTQYF. CDR3 DNA: TGTGCCAGCAGCCCCGGGACTAGCGGGGTAGTTGGAACAGATACGCAGTATTTT. The V gene is TRBV7-2, the J gene TRBJ2-3, with 13 positions matching TRBD2. The ends lost 5 bases at V and 3 bases at J; junction bases unmatched: 11. The CDR3 spans 18 residues. Germline V gene sequence: CDR1 SGHTA, CDR2 FQGNSA.

This clone came up a few times. The chain recombines TRBV28 with TRBJ1-2, with D perhaps TRBD1 (6 bases). V gave up 3 bases and J gave up 8 bases, with 13 bases separating them. This CDR3 is 13 amino acids long. CDR1 and CDR2 (germline): MDHEN, SYDVKM. In DNA, the CDR3 is TGTGCCAGCAGTTTTTTAACAGGGAAAGGCTACACCTTC. This codes for CASSFLTGKGYTF.

CDR3 protein: CASSPSVGVDEKLFF. The CDR3 DNA reads as TGTGCCAGCTCACCATCAGTAGGGGTAGATGAAAAACTGTTTTTT. V and J are TRBV18 and TRBJ1-4; perhaps TRBD1 as D (5 bases). The germline V gene encodes CDR1 KGHSH and CDR2 LQKENI. Trimming took off 2 bases at V and 6 bases at J, with 13 bases between the two ends. The CDR3 runs to 15 residues.

The CDR3 is CASSSGLAGRTDTQYF. CDR3 nucleotides: TGCGCCAGCAGCTCCGGACTAGCGGGCCGCACAGATACGCAGTATTTT. The rearrangement joins TRBV5-1 to TRBJ2-3; 11 positions agree with TRBD2. This CDR3 region has 16 residues. Germline CDR1 SGHRS, CDR2 YFSETQ. The junction had 4 bases not matched to a gene; V was cut back by 3 bases and J by 1 base. The full variable domain, its missing parts supplied by reference TRBV5-1 and TRBJ2-3, is KAGVTQTPRYLIKTRGQQVTLSCSPISGHRSVSWYQQTPGQGLQFLFEYFSETQRNKGNFPGRFSGRQFSNSRSEMNVSTLELGDSALYLCASSSGLAGRTDTQYFGPGTRLTVL.

V is TRBV19 and J is TRBJ1-3; 7 nucleotides align to TRBD1. The CDR3 has 13 amino acids. Losses at the gene ends were 6 bases for V and 3 bases for J; bases not matched to a gene: 2. The germline CDR1 and CDR2 sequences are LNHDA and SQIVND (reference sequence). CDR3 bases: TGTGCCAGTAGCACAGGGGATGGAAACACCATATATTTT. Translated: CASSTGDGNTIYF.

In this sample, this clone turned up many times. Other DNA sequences in this sample translate to the same CDR3. In DNA form, the CDR3 reads TGTGCCAGCAGCTTGGATCGGGGAGTCACAGATACGCAGTATTTT. Translating gives CASSLDRGVTDTQYF. The V gene is TRBV5-4, the J gene TRBJ2-3, with D perhaps matching TRBD2 (5 bases). CDR1 is SGHNT and CDR2 is YYREEE in the germline V gene (reference sequence). V was pared by 0 bases and J by 2 bases, with 10 bases between. The CDR3 is 15 amino acids.

The V and J genes are TRBV27 and TRBJ1-4; 7 bases agree with TRBD1. Germline lookup yields CDR1 MNHEY and CDR2 SMNVEV (reference sequence). V was clipped by 5 bases and J by 4 bases; unmatched bases: 16. The length of the CDR3 is 18 residues. CDR3 sequence reads: CASSIRLQGVNGNEKLFF. CDR3 coding DNA: TGTGCCAGCAGTATCCGTCTTCAGGGGGTTAATGGTAATGAAAAACTGTTTTTT.

The chain is built from TRBV11-3 and TRBJ2-7, with 10 positions matching TRBD2. The CDR3 extends over 16 amino acids. Per germline, CDR1 SGHNT and CDR2 YENEEA. The trim removed 4 bases at V and 6 bases at J, leaving 12 bases unmatched. The CDR3 loop reads CASSSPGQRGGVEQYF. The CDR3 DNA reads as TGTGCCAGCAGCTCCCCGGGCCAGCGGGGGGGCGTCGAGCAGTACTTC.

The chain has TRBV2 and TRBJ1-5, with a possible D match to TRBD1 (6 bases). The CDR3 spans 12 residues. The V gene lost 5 bases and the J gene lost 16 bases, with 18 bases spanning the gap. Per germline, CDR1 SNHLY and CDR2 FYNNEI. CDR3 in amino acids: CASSSTDRPRHF. DNA for the CDR3: TGTGCCAGCAGTTCTACCGACAGGCCCCGACATTTT.

The chain has TRBV18 and TRBJ2-1, with 10 bases lining up with TRBD2. Germline loops: CDR1 KGHSH, CDR2 LQKENI. The CDR3 loop spans 17 amino acids. Trimming cost V 6 bases and J 3 bases; bases outside gene matches: 11. The CDR3: CASSPISLAGDYNEQFF. CDR3 DNA sequence: TGTGCCAGCTCGCCGATTAGTCTAGCGGGGGACTACAATGAGCAGTTCTTC.

The count of this clone is one. The chain is built from TRBV10-3 and TRBJ2-4; 8 nucleotides match TRBD2. The germline gives CDR1 ENHRY, CDR2 SYGVKD. This CDR3 has 14 amino acids. V gave up 5 bases and J gave up 2 bases; unmatched junction bases: 2. The CDR3 loop is CAISRGGPKNIQYF. For the CDR3, the DNA is TGTGCCATCAGTCGCGGGGGGCCCAAAAACATTCAGTACTTC.

On this clone: A junction end diverges from the germline sequence, so it may reflect a read error. This chain uses TRBV7-9 with TRBJ2-7; 8 nucleotides agree with TRBD1. The length of the CDR3 is 15 residues. CDR1 is SEHNR and CDR2 is FQNEAQ in the germline V gene (reference sequence). CDR3 residues: CSSSFADRATYEQYF. The CDR3 nucleotides are TGTTCCAGCAGCTTCGCGGACAGGGCAACGTACGAGCAGTACTTC.

The chain combines TRBV4-1 with TRBJ1-1; TRBD1 matches at 9 bases. In germline, CDR1 is MGHRA, CDR2 YSYEKL. Losses at the gene ends were 0 bases for V and 2 bases for J; bases not matched to a gene: 7. There are 17 residues in the CDR3. CDR3 protein: CASSQDWRDRENTEAFF. Here the CDR3 DNA reads TGCGCCAGCAGCCAAGATTGGCGGGACAGGGAAAACACTGAAGCTTTCTTT.

This chain links TRBV7-2 with TRBJ2-2, with a possible D match to TRBD1 (6 bases). This CDR3 is 15 amino acids long. The V end lost 2 bases, the J end lost 5 bases, and 12 bases lay between the germline ends. The germline CDR1 and CDR2 sequences are SGHTA and FQGNSA. The CDR3 here is CASSLRNQGTGELFF. DNA for the CDR3: TGTGCCAGCAGCTTACGGAACCAGGGGACCGGGGAGCTGTTTTTT. Drawing the rest from reference TRBV7-2 and TRBJ2-2, the complete variable domain is GAGVSQSPSNKVTEKGKDVELRCDPISGHTALYWYRQSLGQGLEFLIYFQGNSAPDKSGLPSDRFSAERTGGSVSTLTIQRTQQEDSAVYLCASSLRNQGTGELFFGEGSRLTVL.

The genes are TRBV5-1 and TRBJ2-7; TRBD2 is a possible D gene (5 bases). Looked up from germline, CDR1 is SGHRS and CDR2 is YFSETQ. V was clipped by 8 bases and J by 0 bases, with 15 bases between them. The CDR3 is made up of 14 amino acids. DNA of the CDR3: TGCGCCAGTAACCCAACCACTAGCTCCTACGAGCAGTACTTC. This codes for CASNPTTSSYEQYF.

This clone was seen a few times. The chain has TRBV4-2 and TRBJ2-3; a possible D gene is TRBD1 (6 bases). Trimming removed 4 bases from V and 0 bases from J, with 11 bases in between. This CDR3 is 15 amino acids long. The germline V gene encodes CDR1 LGHNA and CDR2 YNFKEQ. The CDR3 nucleotides are TGTGCCAGCAGCCTGGGGGCAGTGAGCACAGATACGCAGTATTTT. Protein: CASSLGAVSTDTQYF.

V gene TRBV21-1 combines with J gene TRBJ1-4; the table's D call, TRBD1, has no DNA check behind it. TRBV21-1 is noted as a pseudogene. This CDR3 region has 9 residues. The CDR3 loop is CASTQELFF. CDR3 sequence (DNA): TGTGCCAGCACCCAGGAACTGTTTTTT.

The J gene is TRBJ1-1, the V gene TRBV5-4; 10 bases agree with TRBD1. Looked up from germline, CDR1 is SGHNT and CDR2 is YYREEE (reference sequence). The CDR3 loop spans 14 amino acids. Unmatched junction bases numbered 7, after V lost 2 bases and J lost 9 bases. The CDR3 sequence is CASSLDGTGVKAFF. In nucleotides, the CDR3 is TGTGCCAGCAGCTTAGACGGGACAGGGGTTAAAGCTTTCTTT.

This chain joins TRBV7-2 and TRBJ1-1, with TRBD1 as a possible D gene (5 bases). Deletions cut 0 bases from V and 5 bases from J, with 13 bases between. This CDR3 spans 15 amino acids. CDR1 is SGHTA, CDR2 FQGNSA, per germline. The CDR3 here is CASSLASQGKTEAFF. CDR3 nucleotides: TGTGCCAGCAGCTTAGCAAGCCAGGGTAAGACTGAAGCTTTCTTT.

The V call is TRBV13, the J call TRBJ2-1, with D maybe TRBD2 (5 bases). This CDR3 is built from 14 residues. The V gene lost 8 bases and the J gene lost 3 bases, with 14 bases spanning the gap. Germline lookup yields CDR1 PRHDT and CDR2 FYEKMQ (reference sequence). Here the CDR3 DNA reads TGTGCCAGCTCTCTCGGGCGGGTCTACAATGAGCAGTTCTTC. Translated, it gives CASSLGRVYNEQFF.

This clone was seen a single time. The chain has TRBV28 and TRBJ2-3; possible D gene TRBD2, 6 bases. The ends were cut back, 3 bases at V and 11 bases at J, with 12 bases in the middle. Germline V gives CDR1 MDHEN, CDR2 SYDVKM. This CDR3 spans 12 amino acids. The CDR3 nucleotides are TGTGCCAGCAGTTTTCGGGACGGGGGGCAGTATTTT. Translating gives CASSFRDGGQYF.

The chain joins TRBV19 to TRBJ1-1; D is perhaps TRBD1 (5 bases). The CDR3 runs to 15 residues. V lost 7 bases and J lost 1, with 16 bases in between. Germline V gene data show CDR1 as LNHDA and CDR2 as SQIVND (reference sequence). CDR3 region: CASTQFGGKNTEAFF. In DNA form, the CDR3 reads TGTGCCAGTACCCAGTTCGGGGGGAAGAACACTGAAGCTTTCTTT. The entire variable domain, with the rest obtained from reference TRBV19 and TRBJ1-1, is as follows: DGGITQSPKYLFRKEGQNVTLSCEQNLNHDAMYWYRQDPGQGLRLIYYSQIVNDFQKGDIAEGYSVSREKKESFPLTVTSAQKNPTAFYLCASTQFGGKNTEAFFGQGTRLTVV.

This clone was seen more than once but under ten times. The CDR3 sequence is CASTPREGVSGANVLTF. The DNA for the CDR3 is TGCGCCAGCACCCCCCGGGAGGGAGTCTCTGGGGCCAACGTCCTGACTTTC. V gene TRBV5-1 combines with J gene TRBJ2-6; 8 bases fit TRBD2. Germline-derived CDR1 and CDR2 are SGHRS and YFSETQ. The CDR3 contains 17 residues. V lost 6 bases to trimming and J lost 0 bases; unmatched junction nucleotides: 8.

This rearrangement joins TRBV27 to TRBJ2-6; D is ambiguous. The CDR3 has 16 amino acids. CDR1 is MNHEY and CDR2 is SMNVEV in the germline V gene (reference sequence). V lost 6 bases and J 0 bases, leaving 12 bases between the germline ends. In DNA, the CDR3 is TGTGCCAGCAGCGACACGCAGGTCTCTGGGGCCAACGTCCTGACTTTC. It specifies CASSDTQVSGANVLTF.